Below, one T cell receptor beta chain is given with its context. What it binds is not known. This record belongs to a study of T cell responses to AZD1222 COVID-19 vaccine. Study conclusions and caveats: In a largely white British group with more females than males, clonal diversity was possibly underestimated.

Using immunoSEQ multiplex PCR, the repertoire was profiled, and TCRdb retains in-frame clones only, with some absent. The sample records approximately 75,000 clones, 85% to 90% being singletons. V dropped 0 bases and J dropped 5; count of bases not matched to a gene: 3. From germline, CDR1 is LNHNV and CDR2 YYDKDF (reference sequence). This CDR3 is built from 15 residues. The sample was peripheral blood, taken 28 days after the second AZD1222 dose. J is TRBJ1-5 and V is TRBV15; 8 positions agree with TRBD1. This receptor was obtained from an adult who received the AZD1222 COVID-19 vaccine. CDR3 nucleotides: TGTGCCACCAGCAGAGAACGACAGGGGTATCAGCCCCAGCATTTT. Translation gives CATSRERQGYQPQHF.